The rows below give T cell receptor beta chains drawn from one sample of a study of control samples from healthy donors and cancer patients. Some clones are missing from TCRdb's copy, which holds only in-frame ones; the method was immunoSEQ multiplex PCR. In the table there are some 150,000 clones, approximately 93% of which are singletons. The sequencing input was blood. These receptors were obtained from a man aged 50-60 years in good health. The CDR3 runs from the conserved cysteine through the conserved F or W. A D gene is named only where the DNA matches it firmly. Not every row has a clone size; where given, it reads once, few, many or a size class.

abundance,v_gene,d_gene,j_gene,CDR3aa,CDR3nt
NA,TRBV9,NA,TRBJ2-6,CASGSGANVLTF,TGTGCCAGCGGCTCTGGGGCCAACGTCCTGACTTTC
NA,TRBV5-6,TRBD1,TRBJ2-5,CASSRNQGAQVETQYF,TGTGCCAGCAGCCGTAATCAGGGGGCGCAAGTCGAGACCCAGTACTTC
NA,TRBV28,TRBD1,TRBJ2-3,CASKERDRRSTDTQYF,TGTGCCAGCAAAGAGAGGGACAGAAGAAGCACAGATACGCAGTATTTT
NA,TRBV5-1,TRBD1,TRBJ2-7,CASTAGTGTYEQYF,TGCGCCAGCACTGCGGGGACAGGGACCTACGAGCAGTACTTC
NA,TRBV11-3,TRBD1,TRBJ2-1,CASSLEGQSGYNEQFF,TGTGCCAGCAGCTTAGAGGGACAGAGCGGATACAATGAGCAGTTCTTC
NA,TRBV6-5,NA,TRBJ1-2,CASSYERLYGYTF,TGTGCCAGCAGTTACGAGCGCCTCTATGGCTACACCTTC
once,TRBV2,NA,TRBJ2-2,CASRSSQLYGELFF,TGTGCCAGCAGATCTTCGCAGCTCTACGGGGAGCTGTTTTTT
NA,TRBV27,TRBD2,TRBJ2-1,CASSLRVTSGRAGEQFF,TGTGCCAGCAGTTTACGGGTAACTAGCGGGAGGGCCGGGGAGCAGTTCTTC
NA,TRBV18,NA,TRBJ1-4,CASSPGVGEKLFF,TGTGCCAGCTCACCAGGCGTCGGGGAAAAACTGTTTTTT
NA,TRBV4-1,NA,TRBJ2-5,CASSRESQGGGETQYF,TGCGCCAGCAGCCGAGAATCACAGGGTGGAGGGGAGACCCAGTACTTC
NA,TRBV28,TRBD2,TRBJ2-1,CASSLREGHPYNEQFF,TGTGCCAGCAGTTTGCGGGAGGGCCACCCCTACAATGAGCAGTTCTTC
NA,TRBV11-2,NA,TRBJ2-5,CASSSSRAGETQYF,TGTGCCAGCAGCTCGTCCCGGGCCGGGGAGACCCAGTACTTC
NA,TRBV7-2,TRBD2,TRBJ2-7,CASRIGSGRSHEQYF,TGTGCCAGCAGAATTGGTAGCGGGAGATCCCACGAGCAGTACTTC
NA,TRBV28,TRBD1,TRBJ1-2,CASSFPRDRQSANYGYTF,TGTGCCAGCAGTTTCCCACGGGACAGGCAATCGGCTAACTATGGCTACACCTTC
NA,TRBV5-1,TRBD1,TRBJ2-7,CASSPGQAVEGQYF,TGCGCCAGCAGCCCGGGACAGGCGGTCGAGGGGCAGTACTTC
NA,TRBV6-1,TRBD1,TRBJ2-7,CASSEGSFGRGLSEQYF,TGTGCCAGCAGTGAAGGGAGTTTTGGCAGGGGGCTTTCCGAGCAGTACTTC
NA,TRBV6-1,NA,TRBJ2-7,CASSEGLTYEQYF,TGTGCCAGCAGTGAGGGACTTACCTACGAGCAGTACTTC
NA,TRBV7-2,TRBD2,TRBJ2-7,CASRRSSGRIDEQYF,TGTGCCAGCAGGCGATCTAGCGGGAGAATCGACGAGCAGTACTTC
NA,TRBV7-3,NA,TRBJ2-2,CASSLRDGPQSGELFF,TGTGCCAGCAGCTTAAGGGACGGGCCTCAGAGTGGGGAGCTGTTTTTT
NA,TRBV6-6,NA,TRBJ1-1,CASSSPGTHGETEAFF,TGTGCCAGCAGTTCCCCCGGGACCCACGGCGAGACTGAAGCTTTCTTT
NA,TRBV2,TRBD1,TRBJ2-7,CASSGQGVYEQYF,TGTGCCAGCAGTGGACAGGGTGTCTACGAGCAGTACTTC
NA,TRBV28,NA,TRBJ1-6,CASSPAGDPGLGTPLHF,TGTGCCAGCAGTCCTGCCGGGGACCCAGGGCTCGGTACACCCCTCCACTTT
NA,TRBV6-1,NA,TRBJ1-3,CASSEFLRGGAGNTIYF,TGTGCCAGCAGTGAATTTTTAAGAGGGGGGGCTGGAAACACCATATATTTT
NA,TRBV29-1,NA,TRBJ1-1,CSVGRDPTEAFF,TGCAGCGTAGGCAGGGACCCCACTGAAGCTTTCTTT
NA,TRBV6-2/TRBV6-3,NA,TRBJ2-3,CASSYGATSTDTQYF,TGTGCCAGCAGTTACGGGGCAACTAGCACAGATACGCAGTATTTT
NA,TRBV5-1,NA,TRBJ2-1,CASSLAPRPDINEQFF,TGCGCCAGCAGCTTGGCCCCCCGGCCCGATATTAATGAGCAGTTCTTC
NA,TRBV19,TRBD1,TRBJ1-1,CASSISGGGSGAFF,TGTGCCAGTAGTATATCAGGGGGCGGATCGGGGGCTTTCTTT
few,TRBV14,TRBD1,TRBJ2-1,CASSPDRNNEQFF,TGTGCCAGCAGCCCGGACAGGAACAATGAGCAGTTCTTC
NA,TRBV11-2,NA,TRBJ2-7,CASSLGVGSRHEQYF,TGTGCCAGCAGCTTAGGGGTGGGGTCTAGGCACGAGCAGTACTTC
NA,TRBV5-4,TRBD2,TRBJ2-5,CASSFGRAQETQYF,TGTGCCAGCAGCTTCGGGAGGGCTCAAGAGACCCAGTACTTC
NA,TRBV2,NA,TRBJ2-7,CASTLRSSLSPTYEQYF,TGTGCCAGCACCCTTAGGAGCAGTCTCTCCCCTACCTACGAGCAGTACTTC
NA,TRBV28,TRBD2,TRBJ2-3,CASSSPGLAGGGTDTQYF,TGTGCCAGCAGTTCCCCGGGACTAGCGGGAGGTGGGACAGATACGCAGTATTTT
NA,TRBV3-1/TRBV3-2,TRBD2,TRBJ2-5,CASSSGTSIETQYF,TGTGCCAGCAGCTCCGGGACTAGTATCGAGACCCAGTACTTC
NA,TRBV7-7,NA,TRBJ2-7,CASSATGQVYEQYF,TGTGCTAGCAGCGCCACAGGGCAGGTCTACGAGCAGTACTTC
NA,TRBV28,NA,TRBJ1-1,CASRSGNTEAFF,TGTGCCAGCAGATCAGGGAACACTGAAGCTTTCTTT
NA,TRBV19,TRBD1,TRBJ1-1,CASSIVGTGTEAFF,TGTGCCAGTAGTATAGTCGGGACAGGTACTGAAGCTTTCTTT
NA,TRBV28,NA,TRBJ2-1,CASSFGPSPNYEQFF,TGTGCCAGCAGTTTTGGGCCTAGTCCCAATTATGAGCAGTTCTTC
NA,TRBV28,NA,TRBJ2-7,CASSYPHGVLGYEQYF,TGTGCCAGCAGTTATCCCCACGGAGTGTTGGGCTACGAGCAGTACTTC
NA,TRBV3-1/TRBV3-2,NA,TRBJ2-2,CASSPSITGELFF,TGTGCCAGCAGCCCATCTATCACCGGGGAGCTGTTTTTT
NA,TRBV18,TRBD1,TRBJ1-2,CASSPIPQGGYTF,TGTGCCAGCTCACCAATCCCACAGGGGGGCTACACCTTC
few,TRBV11-1,TRBD1,TRBJ2-5,CASSVRPGQGGETQYF,TGTGCCAGCAGCGTCCGACCGGGACAGGGAGGGGAGACCCAGTACTTC
NA,TRBV29-1,NA,TRBJ2-3,CSVDGRDLRSGRTDTQYF,TGCAGCGTTGATGGGCGGGACCTCCGGTCAGGGCGCACAGATACGCAGTATTTT
NA,TRBV6-2/TRBV6-3,TRBD1,TRBJ1-1,CASSYSWTGPPNTEAFF,TGTGCCAGCAGTTACTCATGGACAGGCCCCCCGAACACTGAAGCTTTCTTT
NA,TRBV5-1,TRBD2,TRBJ2-6,CASSLDPSSGGGANVLTF,TGCGCCAGCAGCTTGGACCCTTCCTCGGGGGGTGGGGCCAACGTCCTGACTTTC
NA,TRBV5-1,NA,TRBJ2-7,CASSRDITYEQYF,TGCGCCAGCAGCAGGGACATTACCTACGAGCAGTACTTC
NA,TRBV3-1/TRBV3-2,NA,TRBJ1-6,CASSQAGLNSPLHF,TGTGCCAGCAGTCAGGCGGGGTTAAATTCACCCCTCCACTTT